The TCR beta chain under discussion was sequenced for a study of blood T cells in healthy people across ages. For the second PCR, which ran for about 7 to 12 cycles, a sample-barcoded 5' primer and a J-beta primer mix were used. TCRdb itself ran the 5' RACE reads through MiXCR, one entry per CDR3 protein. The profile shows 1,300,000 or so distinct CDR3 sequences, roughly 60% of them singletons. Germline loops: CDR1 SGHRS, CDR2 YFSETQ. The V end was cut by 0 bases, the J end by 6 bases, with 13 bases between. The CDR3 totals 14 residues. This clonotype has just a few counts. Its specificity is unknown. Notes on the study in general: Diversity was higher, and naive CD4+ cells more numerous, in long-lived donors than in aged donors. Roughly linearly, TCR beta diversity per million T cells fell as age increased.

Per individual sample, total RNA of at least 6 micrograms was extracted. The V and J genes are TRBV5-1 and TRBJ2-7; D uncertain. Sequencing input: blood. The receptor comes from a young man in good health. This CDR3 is CASSLDTRQREQYF. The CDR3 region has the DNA TGCGCCAGCAGCTTGGATACCCGCCAGCGCGAGCAGTACTTC.